This T cell receptor beta chain was sequenced in a study of metastatic and nonmetastatic thyroid tumors. The overall study: A comparison of repertoires was made across blood and tumor or nodule tissue from malignant and benign thyroid patients. Study-wide results and limits: In blood and tumor, TCR beta diversity was reportedly significantly higher in malignant thyroid tumors than in benign nodules.

Patients had received no treatment of any kind before thyroid surgery. The CDR3 is 13 amino acids. The germline CDR1 and CDR2 sequences are MNHEY and SVGEGT. TCRdb re-clonotyped the PCR reads via MiXCR. Here the sample spans about 31,000 clones, roughly a fifth being singletons. In the case of this clone: Its antigen is currently unknown. One end of the junction is discordant with germline, which a read error may explain.

The receptor was isolated from a female donor with papillary thyroid cancer or a benign thyroid nodule (not recorded which). Some clones in this sample may be carry-over from other donors' samples. The sequenced sample was blood. The chain recombines TRBV6-2 or TRBV6-3 with TRBJ2-3, with D perhaps being TRBD1 or TRBD2 (5 bases each). In DNA form, the CDR3 reads TGTGCCAGCAGTTCTCTACTAGGGGATAGGCAGTATTTT. Its protein product is CASSSLLGDRQYF.